The present entry profiles one TCR beta chain with its context. Its antigen target is currently unknown. No much larger clone exists at a distance of one base, and base qualities are not known. Separate amplification of TCR alpha and beta chain libraries was performed from the second PCR step onward. Donor CMV status was determined by IFNgamma production from CD4+ T cells after overnight stimulation of fresh PBMCs with CMV viral lysate. Miltenyi beads were used first to positively select CD4 T cells, and CD8 T cells were then positively selected from the CD4-negative fraction. Cells were stained for CD3, CD4, CD8, CD45RA, CD27 and a live/dead dye and were sorted on a BD Aria II into four subsets based on CD45RA and CD27. A few healthy volunteers provided blood, and the blood of each volunteer was split into CD4 and CD8 T cells and then into four differentiation subsets. About 110 ml of peripheral blood was drawn per donor, and PBMC were isolated by Ficoll-Paque PLUS density-gradient centrifugation. Sorted cells were lysed in RLT buffer, after which RNA was extracted using a Qiagen RNeasy kit and stored at -80 degrees C.

This sample was taken from a study of naive and memory T cell subsets (dated 2017 in TCRdb). Study-level background: The study applied an open-source, UMI-based TCR alpha and beta sequencing pipeline to sorted naive and memory peripheral blood T cell subsets. RNA was DNase-treated and reverse transcribed with TCR constant-region primers, mostly using SuperScript III. IgG serology results and the functional CMV T cell responses were in complete agreement.

Here is what the overall study found, with its caveats: In both CD4 and CD8 cells, a rise in Gini index and a fall in Shannon and inverse Simpson diversity were observed from naive through CM, EM and EMRA. A few larger clonotypes were present in naive repertoires, particularly the CD8 repertoires, and these clonotypes were possibly memory cells re-expressing CD45RA. The repertoire findings for the naive and memory subsets could not be validated, as no ground truth was available. Single alpha or beta chain sequences, rather than paired alpha/beta receptors, were used to define clonotypes. RNA-based TCR counts may be influenced by expression changes linked to T cell activation and differentiation. Once error correction was done, more than 95% of naive TCR sequences showed up just once, which made the naive abundance distributions much steeper than those of the memory subsets. TCR abundance followed a power law whose exponent differed between naive and memory subsets but was consistent across the three individuals.

Library creation used UMI-ligation and nested PCR. The beta constant-region primer consisted of an equimolar mixture of two oligonucleotides that together covered TRBC1 and TRBC2. Four rounds of PCR, combining the SP2 primer with nested alpha and beta constant-region primers, were used to amplify the ligated cDNA. A single-stranded oligonucleotide carrying the SP2 primer and a 12-nucleotide UMI was ligated to the 3' end of the cDNA by T4 RNA ligase 1. The ligation reaction was incubated at 16°C for roughly 19-25 hours. PCR2 was typically performed as a SYBR Green qPCR and was stopped at a predetermined threshold so that over-amplification was prevented. Agencourt AMPure XP magnetic beads were used for all purifications after the first. Libraries were quantified by Qubit and checked on a TapeStation, with a main peak expected near 650 bp. Pooled libraries were sequenced on an Illumina MiSeq using v2 2x251 paired-end kits, and typically about 1-2.3 million reads were obtained per sample. Each sample was pooled at 3.5 to 5 nM, and about 4.5-8% PhiX was included to help cluster recognition. Regarding the original processing steps: FASTQ reads processed by Demultiplexor were assigned V and J genes by Decombinator through tag matching that tolerated a single base-pair mismatch. UMIs were used by Collapsinator to correct both sequencing errors and frequency errors arising from PCR heterogeneity. CDR3Translator translated TCRs and extracted CDR3s from the conserved cysteine to the FGXG phenylalanine, flagging non-productive sequences. Gini, Shannon entropy and inverse Simpson indices were computed after subsampling the repertoires to the same number of UMI-defined TCRs. Power-law fits to clonotype abundance distributions were performed by maximum likelihood within the linear range. For one naive CD8 sample, the pipeline and MIGEC produced similar UMI counts, unique TCR numbers and clonal distributions. In one analysis, naive TCRs that were also found in any memory subset of the same donor were excluded from the naive repertoire. The repertoires were searched for approximately 7,000 CMV-associated CDR3 sequences that had been compiled from VDJdb and a published dataset. TCRdb ran its own pipeline on the public reads, namely fastp trimming at Q25 and MiXCR clone calling, and kept in-frame beta chains. Rows matching on CDR3 protein sequence are summarized as one entry with the most common DNA and genes. These V and J calls rely on TCRdb rather than the paper's analysis. This sample is represented by around 100,000 distinct CDR3 sequences; about 15% of them were singletons. Jointly, the top ten make up 2.8% of the sample.

After removal of 0 bases from V and 2 bases from J, the junction retains 2 bases not matched to a gene. There are 14 amino acids in the CDR3, from cysteine to phenylalanine inclusive. Just CDR3 DNA is preserved here, 42 bases in frame from base 1. The germline V gene (reference sequence) provides CDR1 GTSNPN and CDR2 SVGIG. The chain employs TRBV30 and TRBJ2-7, and 9 bases in between align with TRBD1. The receptor's source is a human donor in good health. Specimen: naive CD8+ T cells from blood. The intended sense of this specimen's cell subset or site label: naive T cells, CD45RA high CD27+. CDR3 protein: CAWSVGTGTYEQYF. The sequence in DNA is TGTGCCTGGAGTGTAGGGACAGGGACCTACGAGCAGTACTTC.